The next 5 T cell receptor beta chains were all read from a single sample in a study of T cells after yellow fever vaccination. TCRdb re-derived calls from the 5' RACE reads in MiXCR, one entry per CDR3 protein. The sample consists of roughly 320,000 distinct CDR3 sequences, approximately 12% of them appearing once. This material consisted of CD4+ T cells sorted from PBMCs, taken 45 days after the yellow fever booster vaccination. These receptors all come from a man aged 18 to 30 who received the YFV17D yellow fever vaccine.

This clonotype was recorded a few times. The rearrangement links TRBV5-1 to TRBJ2-3; TRBD2 aligns across 14 bases. CDR3 size: 17 residues. V was clipped by 3 bases and J by 1 base; unmatched bases: 4. In germline, CDR1 is SGHRS, CDR2 YFSETQ. CDR3 sequence reads: CASSSGLAGGGTDTQYF. In DNA form, the CDR3 reads TGCGCCAGCAGCTCCGGACTAGCGGGGGGAGGCACAGATACGCAGTATTTT. The entire variable domain, with the rest obtained from reference TRBV5-1 and TRBJ2-3, is as follows: KAGVTQTPRYLIKTRGQQVTLSCSPISGHRSVSWYQQTPGQGLQFLFEYFSETQRNKGNFPGRFSGRQFSNSRSEMNVSTLELGDSALYLCASSSGLAGGGTDTQYFGPGTRLTVL.

As regards this clonotype: An end of the junction differs from the germline gene, which may be a read error. The chain carries TRBV5-1 and TRBJ1-4; weak D call: TRBD1 (6 bases). This CDR3 is 18 amino acids long. CDR1 and CDR2 (germline): SGHRS, YFSETQ. The CDR3 DNA reads as TGCGCCAGCAGCTTGGCCCGGGGGGGCGTTCGGACTAGTGAAAAACTGTTTTTT. Its translation: CASSLARGGVRTSEKLFF.

This clonotype was counted between two and nine times. J is TRBJ1-2 and V is TRBV7-2; D may be TRBD1 (6 bases). Germline CDR1 and CDR2: SGHTA and FQGNSA. V lost 5 bases to trimming and J lost 5 bases, with 15 bases between them. The CDR3 is made up of 14 amino acids. CDR3 sequence: CASSEGVVRYGYTF. For the CDR3, the DNA is TGTGCCAGCAGCGAGGGGGTAGTACGATATGGCTACACCTTC.

This clonotype was seen a few times. CDR3 sequence (DNA): TGTGCCAGCAGCCCCGGGACACGGAAAGAGACCCAGTACTTC. It encodes CASSPGTRKETQYF. This chain connects TRBV7-7 to TRBJ2-5; D is possibly TRBD1 (6 bases). V lost 5 bases and J lost 3, with 13 bases in between. This CDR3 comprises 14 residues. The germline V gene has CDR1 SSHAT and CDR2 FNYEAQ (reference sequence).

The V call is TRBV12-3 or TRBV12-4, the J call TRBJ1-6; TRBD1 might be the D (5 bases). The CDR3 contains 13 residues. Trimming took 3 bases from V and 6 from J, leaving 6 bases between them. CDR3 region: CASSFGANSPLHF. CDR3 DNA: TGTGCCAGCAGTTTCGGGGCTAATTCACCCCTCCACTTT.